This T cell receptor beta chain was retrieved from a study of blood T cell repertoires in COVID-19. The ends lost 3 bases at V and 4 bases at J; junction bases unmatched: 8. From germline, CDR1 is KGHSH and CDR2 LQKENI. CDR3 length equals 15 residues. Here immunoSEQ multiplex PCR was the method, and the copy in TCRdb shows in-frame clones only, minus some. This sample yields approximately 250,000 clones, of which approximately 82% are seen a single time; 1.4% belongs to the top ten. The sample comprised peripheral blood. This chain uses TRBV18 with TRBJ1-2; 7 positions match TRBD1. The origin of this receptor is a woman aged 40 to 50 who had recovered from COVID-19. CDR3 protein: CASSPGQDLSYGYTF. The CDR3 nucleotides read TGTGCCAGCTCACCCGGACAGGACCTTTCCTATGGCTACACCTTC.